Each of the 5 T cell receptor beta chains below was sequenced from the same sample in a study of OX40 agonist ivuxolimab in advanced cancers. The repertoire was sequenced with immunoSEQ multiplex PCR; TCRdb's copy has only in-frame clones and lacks some. This table has some 69,000 clones, 80% to 90% appearing once. This sample comprised CD4+ or CD8+ T cells sorted from blood, obtained in a trial of the OX40 agonist ivuxolimab. The receptors shown here come from an adult with an advanced solid tumor such as melanoma, head and neck, liver or kidney cancer.

This clone was recorded a few times. This chain connects TRBV7-9 to TRBJ2-3, with TRBD1 matching 7 bases. Trimming took 5 bases from V and 5 from J; bases not matched to a gene: 13. The length of the CDR3 is 16 residues. Germline V gene lookup returns CDR1 SEHNR and CDR2 FQNEAQ (reference sequence). CDR3 amino acids: CASSLSPVGGVDTQYF. The CDR3 coding sequence is TGTGCCAGCAGCCTTTCCCCGGTAGGGGGCGTAGATACGCAGTATTTT.

The rearrangement joins TRBV11-2 to TRBJ2-7; 9 positions match TRBD2. Germline V gives CDR1 SGHAT, CDR2 FQNNGV. This CDR3 is 16 amino acids long. V lost 2 bases and J lost 3; bases outside the gene matches: 8. CDR3 sequence: CASSLRRGSGGYEQYF. The CDR3 DNA is TGTGCCAGCAGCTTACGACGTGGTAGCGGGGGCTACGAGCAGTACTTC.

This clone was seen more than once but under ten times. V is TRBV6-4 and J is TRBJ2-7; a weak D match, TRBD1 (6 bases). Per the germline V gene, CDR1 is MRHNA and CDR2 is SNTAGT. The ends were cut back, 4 bases at V and 6 bases at J, with 10 bases in the middle. CDR3 size: 12 residues. CDR3 loop: CASSAHRVEQYF. The CDR3 nucleotides are TGTGCCAGCAGTGCCCACAGGGTCGAGCAGTACTTC.

This sequence joins TRBV19 and TRBJ2-3; 8 nucleotides match TRBD2. The length of the CDR3 is 15 residues. Germline values: CDR1 LNHDA, CDR2 SQIVND (reference sequence). J gave up 3 bases and V 5 bases, and 7 bases lay outside the gene matches. The CDR3 loop reads CASSRSSGRTDTQYF. DNA for the CDR3: TGTGCCAGTAGTCGGTCTAGCGGGCGGACAGATACGCAGTATTTT.

The chain links TRBV10-1 to TRBJ2-3, with TRBD2 matching over 8 bases. This CDR3 is 16 amino acids long. Germline V lookup: CDR1 WNHNN, CDR2 SYGVQD (reference sequence). Trimming took 0 bases from V and 1 from J; bases not matched to a gene: 3. DNA of the CDR3: TGCGCCAGCAGTGAGTCTCCTAGCGGGCGCACAGATACGCAGTATTTT. Translated: CASSESPSGRTDTQYF.